The rows below give T cell receptor beta chains drawn from one sample of a study of blood T cell repertoires in COVID-19. Generated by immunoSEQ multiplex PCR, the TCRdb table keeps only in-frame clones and is missing some. The sample lists fewer than 250,000 clones; just over 90% were seen once. Input material: peripheral blood. These receptors originate from a man aged 30 to 39 with acute or convalescent COVID-19. Both conserved end residues are part of each CDR3. D genes are given only for firm matches. The size entry is marked missing in some rows and otherwise reads once, few, many or a size class.

>TRBV4-2|NA|NA|TRBJ1-1
TGTGCCAGCAGCCAAGAGGTCCGCTCAGGGACTGAAGCTTTCTTT
CASSQEVRSGTEAFF
>TRBV5-1|NA|NA|TRBJ2-7
TGCGCCAGCAGCACGCTACAGGACTACGAGCAGTACTTC
CASSTLQDYEQYF
>TRBV24-1|NA|TRBD1|TRBJ2-3
TGTGCCACCAGTGAAACGCCCACAGGGGGTCTAGATACGCAGTATTTT
CATSETPTGGLDTQYF
>TRBV15|NA|TRBD2|TRBJ2-1
TGTGCCACCGCGGGAGGGCCGTATAATGAGCAGTTCTTC
CATAGGPYNEQFF
>TRBV10-3|NA|NA|TRBJ2-1
TGTGCCATCAGTGAGCGGTACAATGAGCAGTTCTTC
CAISERYNEQFF
>TRBV11-2|NA|NA|TRBJ2-7
TGTGCCAGCAGCTTGGAGATTATCCCCTACGAGCAGTACTTC
CASSLEIIPYEQYF
>TRBV27|NA|TRBD1|TRBJ2-7
TGTGCCAGCAGCCCCAGGGGGAACGAGCAGTACTTC
CASSPRGNEQYF
>TRBV3-1/TRBV3-2|NA|NA|TRBJ1-3
TGTGCCAGCAGTCTCCTTAACTCTGGAAACACCATATATTTT
CASSLLNSGNTIYF
>TRBV10-2|NA|NA|TRBJ1-2
TGCGCCAGCAGTGAGTCGACTCCAAGCTATGGCTACACCTTC
CASSESTPSYGYTF
>TRBV27|NA|NA|TRBJ2-2
TGTGCCAGCAGTCCGCCCGCGGCCGGGATAGCCGGGGAGCTGTTTTTT
CASSPPAAGIAGELFF
>TRBV30|NA|NA|TRBJ2-3
TGTGCCCAATCCCGGGCAGATACGCAGTATTTT
CAQSRADTQYF
>TRBV10-1|NA|NA|TRBJ2-1
TGCGCCAGCAGTGCATACAGGTCTGATGCTCCCGGCGGGCAGTTCTTC
CASSAYRSDAPGGQFF
>TRBV5-4|NA|NA|TRBJ2-5
TGTGCCAGCAGCCATGGGACATTTACCCAAGAGACCCAGTACTTC
CASSHGTFTQETQYF
>TRBV10-3|NA|NA|TRBJ2-1
TGTGCCATACAGGAGTACAATGAGCAGTTCTTC
CAIQEYNEQFF
>TRBV30|NA|TRBD1|TRBJ2-1
TGTGCCCGACGGGACAGGGGATGGGACAATGAGCAGTTCTTC
CARRDRGWDNEQFF
>TRBV19|NA|TRBD1|TRBJ1-2
TGTGCCAGCGGAACAGGGGGCGGTGGCTACACCTTC
CASGTGGGGYTF
>TRBV28|NA|TRBD2|TRBJ2-2
TGTGCCAGCAGTTCCATAGCGGGGGACGCGAACACCGGGGAGCTGTTTTTT
CASSSIAGDANTGELFF
>TRBV29-1|NA|NA|TRBJ2-3
TGCAGCGTTGAAATTGCGGGCAGCACAGATACGCAGTATTTT
CSVEIAGSTDTQYF
>TRBV28|once|TRBD2|TRBJ2-5
TGTGCCAGCACCGATATCCCGGGGGGGACCCAGTACTTC
CASTDIPGGTQYF
>TRBV6-5|NA|NA|TRBJ1-5
TGTGCCTCTCAGGGCAGAAATCAGCCCCAGCATTTT
CASQGRNQPQHF
>TRBV7-3|NA|NA|TRBJ2-3
TGTGCCAGCAGCTTAACGATAGCAGATACGCAGTATTTT
CASSLTIADTQYF
>TRBV7-2|NA|TRBD2|TRBJ2-7
TGTGCCAGCAGCTTAGCCGGGACTAGCGGGTACGAGCAGTACTTC
CASSLAGTSGYEQYF
>TRBV4-2|NA|TRBD1|TRBJ2-7
TGTGCCAGCAGCAGCCAAGGGACAGGGATCGACGAGCAGTACTTC
CASSSQGTGIDEQYF
>TRBV6-5|NA|TRBD1|TRBJ2-4
TGTGCCAGCAAGGCCGGGACAGGGAAAAACATTCAGTACTTC
CASKAGTGKNIQYF
>TRBV7-9|NA|NA|TRBJ2-1
TGTGCCAGCAGCAGCCTGCAGGGGACCTCCTACAATGAGCAGTTCTTC
CASSSLQGTSYNEQFF
>TRBV7-9|NA|TRBD2|TRBJ2-3
TGTGCCCTACGGGCGAGCGGGGGCTTTAGCACAGATACGCAGTATTTT
CALRASGGFSTDTQYF
>TRBV30|once|TRBD2|TRBJ2-3
TGTGCCATTCAAAGACTAGCGGGGACTGGCGATACGCAGTATTTT
CAIQRLAGTGDTQYF
>TRBV7-2|NA|TRBD2|TRBJ2-1
TGTGCCAGCAGCTTAGAGTGGCTAGCGGGGAACAATGAGCAGTTCTTC
CASSLEWLAGNNEQFF
>TRBV7-9|NA|TRBD1|TRBJ2-7
TGTGCCAGCAGCGTCCAGGGGGCTTCCGAGCAGTACTTC
CASSVQGASEQYF
>TRBV27|NA|NA|TRBJ2-7
TGTGCCAGCAGTTCCTCAGGGGTGAGCTCCTACGAGCAGTACTTC
CASSSSGVSSYEQYF
>TRBV5-1|NA|TRBD2|TRBJ2-3
TGCGCCAGCAGCGGGCTGGTAGGACTAGCGGGAACCGACCAATCTAGCACAGATACGCAGTATTTT
CASSGLVGLAGTDQSSTDTQYF
>TRBV6-5|NA|NA|TRBJ2-1
TGTGCCAGCGTCAGCTACAATGAGCAGTTCTTC
CASVSYNEQFF
>TRBV19|NA|TRBD1|TRBJ1-5
TGTGCCACCTCGACAGGGCTTATAGATCAGCCCCAGCATTTT
CATSTGLIDQPQHF
>TRBV13|NA|NA|TRBJ2-1
TGTGCCAGCCTCTGCGAGAGAGCGGAAAAAAACAATGAGCAGTTCTTC
CASLCERAEKNNEQFF
>TRBV5-1|NA|NA|TRBJ1-1
TGCGCCAGCAGCTGGGCTGGAGGAGCCACTGAAGCTTTCTTT
CASSWAGGATEAFF
>TRBV6-5|NA|NA|TRBJ1-6
TGTGCCAGCAGGAGCCCTCGCGCGCATTCACCCCTCCACTTT
CASRSPRAHSPLHF
>TRBV3-1/TRBV3-2|NA|NA|TRBJ1-2
TGTGCCAGCAGCCCTCGGACACCGAACTATGGCTACACCTTC
CASSPRTPNYGYTF
>TRBV15|NA|NA|TRBJ1-5
TGTGCCACCAGCAGAGATCCCACCCGGGGACAGCCCCAGCATTTT
CATSRDPTRGQPQHF
>TRBV11-2|NA|NA|TRBJ1-5
TGTGCCAGCAGCTTAGCGGGAGGAAACAATCAGCCCCAGCATTTT
CASSLAGGNNQPQHF